Each of the 27 T cell receptor beta chains below was sequenced from the same sample in a study of cytotoxic CD8 clonotypes in ibrutinib-treated CLL. Sequencing used immunoSEQ multiplex PCR; TCRdb keeps in-frame clones, though not all of them. The sample lists roughly 200,000 clones; about 72% were seen once. The sequenced sample was PBMCs, obtained after 24 months of ibrutinib treatment. These receptors all stem from a human donor with chronic lymphocytic leukemia.

On this clone: This specimen includes other DNA sequences encoding the same CDR3. The chain joins TRBV7-9 to TRBJ2-7, with D perhaps matching TRBD1 (6 bases). The CDR3 contains 12 residues. Germline lookup yields CDR1 SEHNR and CDR2 FQNEAQ (reference sequence). The V and J ends lost 4 bases and 3 bases respectively, with 7 bases between them. CDR3 sequence: CASSSRGYEQYF. DNA of the CDR3: TGTGCCAGCAGCTCCAGGGGCTACGAGCAGTACTTC.

V gene TRBV9 combines with J gene TRBJ2-3, with 8 bases fitting TRBD1. This CDR3 spans 16 amino acids. Germline loops: CDR1 SGDLS, CDR2 YYNGEE. V gave up 3 bases and J gave up 2 bases; unmatched junction bases: 8. The CDR3 bases are TGTGCCAGCAGCGATAGGGACAGGTTGGACACAGATACGCAGTATTTT. Protein product: CASSDRDRLDTDTQYF. Drawing the rest from reference TRBV9 and TRBJ2-3, the complete variable domain is DSGVTQTPKHLITATGQRVTLRCSPRSGDLSVYWYQQSLDQGLQFLIQYYNGEERAKGNILERFSAQQFPDLHSELNLSSLELGDSALYFCASSDRDRLDTDTQYFGPGTRLTVL.

The table lists this clone with a few counts. This chain uses TRBV19 with TRBJ2-7; a weak D match, TRBD2 (5 bases). The length of the CDR3 is 12 residues. V was cut by 9 bases and J by 3 bases, with 12 bases left in between. The germline CDR1 and CDR2 sequences are LNHDA and SQIVND (reference sequence). CDR3 sequence: CASSRDLYEQYF. CDR3 sequence (DNA): TGTGCCAGCTCTCGGGATCTCTACGAGCAGTACTTC.

The chain is built from TRBV30 and TRBJ1-3, with D perhaps TRBD1 (5 bases). The CDR3 extends over 14 amino acids. Deletions cut 1 base from V and 0 bases from J, with 7 bases between. In germline, CDR1 is GTSNPN, CDR2 SVGIG (reference sequence). CDR3 sequence reads: CAWSEGFSGNTIYF. The CDR3 DNA follows: TGTGCCTGGAGTGAGGGGTTCTCTGGAAACACCATATATTTT.

The rearrangement links TRBV28 to TRBJ2-5; 11 bases map to TRBD2. CDR1 is MDHEN, CDR2 SYDVKM, per germline. The CDR3 runs to 15 residues. The V segment lost 5 bases and the J segment 5 bases; nucleotides outside the gene matches: 7. Here the CDR3 reads CASSRLLAGAETQYF. CDR3 nucleotide sequence: TGTGCCAGCAGTCGACTACTAGCGGGAGCGGAGACCCAGTACTTC.

This chain connects TRBV29-1 to TRBJ2-1; D uncertain. Germline-derived CDR1 and CDR2 are SQVTM and ANQGSEA. The V end was cut by 2 bases, the J end by 6 bases, with 8 bases between. This CDR3 has 12 amino acids. The CDR3 loop reads CSVESQTNEQFF. The CDR3 DNA reads TGCAGCGTTGAATCACAGACCAATGAGCAGTTCTTC.

The chain combines TRBV4-3 with TRBJ2-1; 7 bases fit TRBD1. The length of the CDR3 is 16 residues. Per germline, CDR1 LGHNA and CDR2 YSLEER. The V gene end was trimmed by 1 base and the J gene end by 6 bases; junction bases not matched to a gene: 9. CDR3 amino acids: CASSQVRGTDTNEQFF. The DNA of the CDR3 is TGCGCCAGCAGCCAAGTAAGGGGGACAGACACCAATGAGCAGTTCTTC.

The chain is built from TRBV4-2 and TRBJ1-4; D ambiguous. The CDR3 is made up of 15 amino acids. Trimming stripped 1 base from V and 4 bases from J, with 10 bases between. Germline V lookup: CDR1 LGHNA, CDR2 YNFKEQ. CDR3 DNA: TGTGCCAGCAGCCAAGTCACGGAGGGTAATGAAAAACTGTTTTTT. It codes for CASSQVTEGNEKLFF.

This clone appeared once. The CDR3 sequence: CASSHRQGDEKLFF. The CDR3 DNA is TGCGCCAGCAGCCATAGACAGGGGGATGAAAAACTGTTTTTT. The chain uses TRBV4-3 and TRBJ1-4; 9 positions agree with TRBD1. The ends lost 3 bases at V and 6 bases at J; junction bases unmatched: 2. The CDR3 extends over 14 amino acids. Germline V gene lookup returns CDR1 LGHNA and CDR2 YSLEER.

The V gene is TRBV25-1, the J gene TRBJ2-2, with TRBD1 matching over 7 bases. Per the germline V gene, CDR1 is MGHDK and CDR2 is SYGVNS. V shed 8 bases, J shed 8 bases, and the junction held 5 bases outside the gene matches. The CDR3 sequence is 12 residues long. Written as DNA, the CDR3 is TGTGCCAGCCCTCCGGACAGGGGGGAGCTGTTTTTT. As protein: CASPPDRGELFF.

This sequence joins TRBV6-1 and TRBJ1-2; 8 nucleotides align to TRBD1. Germline CDR1 MNHNS, CDR2 SASEGT. The ends lost 5 bases at V and 7 bases at J; junction bases unmatched: 12. The CDR3 has 15 residues. In DNA, the CDR3 is TGTGCCAGCAGTTTTTCGGCAGGGGGCGATGGTGGCTACACCTTC. Amino acid sequence: CASSFSAGGDGGYTF.

The J gene is TRBJ2-4, the V gene TRBV7-9; D is unclear. The germline V gene encodes CDR1 SEHNR and CDR2 FQNEAQ (reference sequence). V lost 1 base to trimming and J lost 0 bases, with 10 bases between them. This CDR3 is 16 amino acids long. CDR3 amino acids: CASSLDSTLAKNIQYF. The CDR3 DNA is TGTGCCAGCAGCTTAGACAGCACCCTAGCCAAAAACATTCAGTACTTC.

CDR3 bases: TGTGCCAGCAGTTCGAACCCGACTAGTATTCAGTACTTC. Protein sequence: CASSSNPTSIQYF. V is TRBV27 and J is TRBJ2-4, with D maybe TRBD2 (6 bases). Trimming pared 4 bases from V and 10 bases from J, leaving 14 bases between. The V gene's germline CDR1 is MNHEY and CDR2 SMNVEV (reference sequence). CDR3 length: 13 amino acids.

The chain is built from TRBV9 and TRBJ2-4; maybe TRBD1 (6 bases). Trimming took off 4 bases at V and 7 bases at J, with 15 bases between the two ends. The CDR3 is 14 residues long. Germline-derived CDR1 and CDR2 are SGDLS and YYNGEE. CDR3 DNA: TGTGCCAGCAGCCCTACCGGGACACAGAACATTCAGTACTTC. The encoded protein is CASSPTGTQNIQYF.

The chain recombines TRBV10-2 with TRBJ2-2; D remains unclear. The CDR3 has 11 amino acids. Per the germline V gene, CDR1 is WSHSY and CDR2 is SAAADI. The V end was cut by 6 bases, the J end by 7 bases, with 6 bases between. As DNA, the CDR3 is TGCGCCAGCAGGTGGTTCGGGGAGCTGTTTTTT. Amino acid sequence: CASRWFGELFF.

The chain couples TRBV28 to TRBJ1-2; TRBD1 matches at 7 bases. The germline gives CDR1 MDHEN, CDR2 SYDVKM. The CDR3 is 13 residues long. V shed 6 bases, J shed 7 bases, and the junction held 8 bases outside the gene matches. CDR3 sequence reads: CASRGTGARGYTF. The DNA of the CDR3 is TGTGCCAGCAGGGGTACAGGGGCTCGTGGCTACACCTTC.

The J gene is TRBJ2-1, the V gene TRBV4-2, with D tentatively TRBD2 (5 bases). The CDR3 covers 16 residues. Per germline, CDR1 LGHNA and CDR2 YNFKEQ. The V end was cut by 5 bases, the J end by 0 bases, with 14 bases between. The CDR3 spells CASSNPADSSYNEQFF. Here the CDR3 DNA reads TGTGCCAGCAGCAACCCAGCGGATAGCTCCTACAATGAGCAGTTCTTC.

The J gene is TRBJ2-1, the V gene TRBV7-2, with 14 bases aligning to TRBD2. Germline V gene data show CDR1 as SGHTA and CDR2 as FQGNSA. Trimming at V came to 4 bases and at J to 7 bases, leaving 6 bases not matched to a gene. This CDR3 region has 16 residues. CDR3 coding DNA: TGTGCCAGCAGCTCACCGGGACTAGCGGGAGCGAATGAGCAGTTCTTC. Amino acid sequence: CASSSPGLAGANEQFF.

The chain combines TRBV6-5 with TRBJ1-2; no clear D gene. The CDR3 sequence is 15 residues long. The ends were cut back, 0 bases at V and 4 bases at J, with 12 bases in the middle. Germline lookup yields CDR1 MNHEY and CDR2 SVGAGI. The CDR3 DNA sequence: TGTGCCAGCAGTTACTCGACCGCAGGACTCTATGGCTACACCTTC. Amino acids: CASSYSTAGLYGYTF.

This chain joins TRBV19 and TRBJ1-1; TRBD1 is a possible D gene (6 bases). There are 14 residues in the CDR3. The ends were cut back, 6 bases at V and 3 bases at J, with 14 bases in the middle. From germline, CDR1 is LNHDA and CDR2 SQIVND (reference sequence). CDR3 coding DNA: TGTGCCAGTAGAATCAGGGGCGCGGACACTGAAGCTTTCTTT. It codes for CASRIRGADTEAFF.

The chain joins TRBV6-5 to TRBJ2-7, with 8 bases lining up with TRBD1. The CDR3 is made up of 15 amino acids. With 6 bases clipped from V and 2 bases from J, the junction kept 9 bases outside the gene matches. Germline assignment: CDR1 MNHEY and CDR2 SVGAGI. Here the CDR3 DNA reads TGTGCCAGCAGACTCGCCGGGACAGGTACCTACGAGCAGTACTTC. Encoded protein: CASRLAGTGTYEQYF.

This clone was observed a handful of times. The V call is TRBV4-3, the J call TRBJ1-4; D unclear. Trimming took off 3 bases at V and 5 bases at J, with 16 bases between the two ends. The CDR3 length is 16 residues. Germline assignment: CDR1 LGHNA and CDR2 YSLEER. CDR3 bases: TGCGCCAGCAGCCAGCTCCCGGGCCTCGAGAATGAAAAACTGTTTTTT. It translates to CASSQLPGLENEKLFF.

This clone was detected only a few times. The CDR3 DNA reads as TGTGCCAGCAGCTTAAATGAGGCAGATACGCAGTATTTT. Its translation: CASSLNEADTQYF. The V call is TRBV7-8, the J call TRBJ2-3; D not resolved. With 2 bases removed from V and 4 bases from J, the gap between germline ends came to 7 bases. The CDR3 is 13 amino acids. Germline CDR1 reads SGHVS; CDR2 reads FQNEAQ. The variable domain in full, completed from reference TRBV7-8 and TRBJ2-3, reads GAGVSQSPRYKVAKRGQDVALRCDPISGHVSLFWYQQALGQGPEFLTYFQNEAQLDKSGLPSDRFFAERPEGSVSTLKIQRTQQEDSAVYLCASSLNEADTQYFGPGTRLTVL.

This clone was seen more than once but under ten times. This chain joins TRBV4-1 and TRBJ2-5; D is uncertain. The V end was cut by 0 bases, the J end by 7 bases, with 12 bases between. The CDR3 sequence is 14 residues long. CDR1 and CDR2 (germline): MGHRA, YSYEKL. In DNA form, the CDR3 reads TGCGCCAGCAGCCAAGACAGCTGGAGCCCGACCCAGTACTTC. Protein: CASSQDSWSPTQYF.

This chain connects TRBV7-2 to TRBJ2-1; the D gene is possibly TRBD2 (6 bases). Germline assignment: CDR1 SGHTA and CDR2 FQGNSA. The V end was cut by 5 bases, the J end by 5 bases, with 13 bases between. The CDR3 length is 14 residues. The CDR3 coding sequence is TGTGCCAGCAGCCCAACACTAGCCCACAATGAGCAGTTCTTC. The encoded protein is CASSPTLAHNEQFF.

This chain uses TRBV2 with TRBJ2-7; TRBD2 aligns across 7 bases. The germline V gene encodes CDR1 SNHLY and CDR2 FYNNEI. The CDR3 is 14 amino acids. With 5 bases clipped from V and 7 bases from J, the junction kept 11 bases outside the gene matches. In DNA, the CDR3 is TGTGCCAGCAGTTGGTCTAGCGGCCCTCAGGAGCAGTACTTC. It encodes CASSWSSGPQEQYF.

The rearrangement uses TRBV7-9 and TRBJ2-7, with D tentatively TRBD1 (6 bases). The CDR3 covers 16 residues. Germline CDR1 reads SEHNR; CDR2 reads FQNEAQ (reference sequence). V lost 5 bases, J lost 3 bases, and 20 bases lay in between. CDR3 residues: CASSPKGGDKHYEQYF. CDR3 DNA sequence: TGTGCCAGCAGCCCTAAGGGTGGGGACAAACACTACGAGCAGTACTTC.